A single sample is the source of the 18 T cell receptor beta chains below, sequenced in a study of T cell responses to AZD1222 COVID-19 vaccine. Data came from immunoSEQ multiplex PCR; TCRdb stores just in-frame clones and leaves some out. In the table there are tens of thousands of clones, around nine tenths of which are singletons. Sequencing used peripheral blood, obtained 28 days after the second AZD1222 dose. Receptor source: an adult who received the AZD1222 COVID-19 vaccine.

The J gene is TRBJ2-7, the V gene TRBV21-1. TRBV21-1 is assigned pseudogene status. The CDR3 consists of 13 residues. The CDR3 is CASSKAGKDEQYV. The CDR3 nucleotides are TGTGCCAGCAGCAAAGCAGGGAAGGACGAGCAGTACGTC.

The rearrangement uses TRBV12-2 and TRBJ2-5. TRBV12-2 is deemed a pseudogene. This CDR3 has 15 amino acids. This CDR3 reads CASRTRTVGGETQYF. The CDR3 bases are TGTGCAAGTCGCACCAGGACAGTCGGGGGAGAGACCCAGTACTTC.

The chain employs TRBV7-2 and TRBJ2-1, with D unresolved. The CDR3 has 13 amino acids. V shed 6 bases and J shed 6 bases, with 12 bases lying between them. The germline V gene has CDR1 SGHTA and CDR2 FQGNSA. CDR3 sequence reads: CASRKIGVNEQFF. CDR3 nucleotides: TGTGCCAGCAGGAAAATCGGAGTCAATGAGCAGTTCTTC.

The chain couples TRBV9 to TRBJ2-7, with 7 bases fitting TRBD1. The J segment lost 2 bases and the V segment lost 0 bases, leaving 5 bases of the junction unmatched. The V gene's germline CDR1 is SGDLS and CDR2 YYNGEE. This CDR3 spans 15 amino acids. CDR3 nucleotides: TGTGCCAGCAGCGTAGTGCCAGGGGGAGCCTACGAGCAGTACTTC. Translating it yields CASSVVPGGAYEQYF.

The chain carries TRBV7-2 and TRBJ2-5; D unresolved. Germline loops: CDR1 SGHTA, CDR2 FQGNSA. The CDR3 spans 16 residues. V was trimmed by 2 bases and J by 7 bases, leaving 20 bases between them. In DNA form, the CDR3 reads TGTGCCAGCAGCTTATCCCGGGCTGGTCAAATAGGGACCCAGTACTTC. Translating it yields CASSLSRAGQIGTQYF.

The chain is built from TRBV11-3 and TRBJ2-1; D unresolved. Germline CDR1 is SGHNT and CDR2 is YENEEA. The CDR3 spans 12 residues. The V gene lost 3 bases and the J gene lost 5 bases, with 5 bases spanning the gap. The DNA for the CDR3 is TGTGCCAGCAGCTTCGGGCACAATGAGCAGTTCTTC. Its protein is CASSFGHNEQFF.

There are a few counts of this clone. V is TRBV12-5 and J is TRBJ2-7; perhaps TRBD1 as D (6 bases). Germline-derived CDR1 and CDR2 are LGHNT and FRNRAP. V was pared by 1 base and J by 4 bases, with 11 bases between. The CDR3 consists of 14 residues. CDR3 sequence (DNA): TGTGCTAGTGGTTTGGGGGGGCGAGGATACGAGCAGTACGTC. This gives the protein CASGLGGRGYEQYV.

This chain links TRBV11-1 with TRBJ1-6, with D possibly being TRBD1 (5 bases). The V gene lost 4 bases and the J gene lost 14 bases, with 21 bases spanning the gap. The CDR3 totals 15 residues. The germline V gene encodes CDR1 SGHAT and CDR2 FQDESV (reference sequence). CDR3 nucleotides: TGTGCCAGCAGCTCAGAGGCTTGGGGGAGAATGGCCCTCCACTTT. Its translation: CASSSEAWGRMALHF.

The chain's CDR3 is CASSPGTGEVNGYTF. The DNA for the CDR3 is TGCGCCAGCAGCCCCGGGACGGGTGAAGTCAATGGCTACACCTTC. The chain recombines TRBV5-1 with TRBJ1-2; D may be TRBD1 (5 bases). The CDR3 runs to 15 residues. The ends were cut back, 4 bases at V and 6 bases at J, with 19 bases in the middle. Germline values: CDR1 SGHRS, CDR2 YFSETQ. Full variable domain (remainder filled in from reference TRBV5-1 and TRBJ1-2): KAGVTQTPRYLIKTRGQQVTLSCSPISGHRSVSWYQQTPGQGLQFLFEYFSETQRNKGNFPGRFSGRQFSNSRSEMNVSTLELGDSALYLCASSPGTGEVNGYTFGSGTRLTVV.

J is TRBJ2-5 and V is TRBV10-1; D possibly corresponds to TRBD1 (6 bases). The length of the CDR3 is 14 residues. Trimming removed 6 bases at V and 5 bases at J, with 16 bases between. The germline gives CDR1 WNHNN, CDR2 SYGVQD (reference sequence). CDR3 sequence (DNA): TGCGCCAGCAGCCCGAGACAGGTTGCGGAGACCCAGTACTTC. This sequence encodes CASSPRQVAETQYF.

This clone was picked up a small number of times. The J gene is TRBJ2-1, the V gene TRBV6-1, with 14 nucleotides matching TRBD2. The CDR3 runs to 17 residues. J gave up 9 bases and V 2 bases, and 9 bases lay outside the gene matches. Germline assignment: CDR1 MNHNS and CDR2 SASEGT. CDR3: CASSEPTSGGAESEQFF. The CDR3 DNA follows: TGTGCCAGCAGTGAACCGACTAGCGGGGGGGCCGAATCTGAGCAGTTCTTC.

The chain carries TRBV6-4 and TRBJ1-1; D perhaps matches TRBD1 (5 bases). Trimming shortened V by 5 bases and J by 1 base, and 8 bases separated the two germline ends. The germline V gene has CDR1 MRHNA and CDR2 SNTAGT. The CDR3 runs to 13 residues. CDR3 coding DNA: TGTGCCAGCAGTCAGGGAGGGAACACTGAAGCTTTCTTT. Translating it yields CASSQGGNTEAFF.

A single count supports this clone. The rearrangement links TRBV9 to TRBJ2-1, with D unclear. Germline V gene lookup returns CDR1 SGDLS and CDR2 YYNGEE. The CDR3 has 11 amino acids. Trimming stripped 0 bases from V and 9 bases from J, with 4 bases between. CDR3 bases: TGTGCCAGCAGCGTAGAAGGTGAGCAGTTCTTC. This translates into CASSVEGEQFF. The whole variable domain, filled in from reference TRBV9 and TRBJ2-1, reads DSGVTQTPKHLITATGQRVTLRCSPRSGDLSVYWYQQSLDQGLQFLIQYYNGEERAKGNILERFSAQQFPDLHSELNLSSLELGDSALYFCASSVEGEQFFGPGTRLTVL.

This chain connects TRBV2 to TRBJ1-5; D gene uncertain. This CDR3 contains 20 residues. Deletions cut 3 bases from V and 0 bases from J, with 24 bases between. Per the germline V gene, CDR1 is SNHLY and CDR2 is FYNNEI. The CDR3 sequence: CASSDGQPYAEIYSNQPQHF. As DNA, the CDR3 is TGTGCCAGCAGTGACGGGCAGCCCTACGCCGAAATCTATAGCAATCAGCCCCAGCATTTT.

The rearrangement links TRBV7-3 to TRBJ1-1, with TRBD1 identical over 10 bases. The junction had 7 bases not matched to a gene; V was cut back by 5 bases and J by 7 bases. The CDR3 has 14 amino acids. Germline V gene lookup returns CDR1 SGHTA and CDR2 FQGTGA. The CDR3 DNA is TGTGCCAGCAGCGCGACAGGGGGCGGCAATGAAGCTTTCTTT. The encoded protein is CASSATGGGNEAFF.

The rearrangement links TRBV7-9 to TRBJ1-1; a possible D gene is TRBD1 (6 bases). Germline V lookup: CDR1 SEHNR, CDR2 FQNEAQ (reference sequence). This CDR3 has 16 amino acids. V dropped 5 bases and J dropped 0 bases, with 16 bases sitting between them. This chain's CDR3 is CASSPPGGRMNTEAFF. In nucleotides, the CDR3 is TGTGCCAGCAGCCCTCCGGGGGGGCGAATGAACACTGAAGCTTTCTTT.

This clone was counted between two and nine times. The genes are TRBV13 and TRBJ2-7, with D possibly being TRBD1 or TRBD2 (6 bases each). Looked up from germline, CDR1 is PRHDT and CDR2 is FYEKMQ (reference sequence). Trimming left V 1 base short and J 3 bases short, with 13 bases between. CDR3 length: 15 residues. CDR3 nucleotides: TGTGCCAGCAGCTTAGCTGGGGGGCTTAGCTACGAGCAGTACTTC. It specifies CASSLAGGLSYEQYF.

The chain recombines TRBV5-6 with TRBJ1-4; D remains unclear. Germline CDR1 is SGHDT and CDR2 is YYEEEE. There are 15 residues in the CDR3. Between the trimmed V and J ends, which lost 4 bases and 5 bases, there was a span of 15 bases. CDR3: CASSGEGRGNEKLFF. The CDR3 nucleotides read TGTGCCAGCAGCGGAGAAGGCCGAGGGAATGAAAAACTGTTTTTT.